Listed here is a single T cell receptor beta chain. The antigen remains undetermined. This PCR relied on a set of 60 Vbeta primers and 13 Jbeta primers. The protocol was immunoSEQ multiplex PCR, while the TCRdb copy is restricted to in-frame clones and leaves out a portion. The top ten hold under 6.5% of the sample, which has some 110,000 clones, about a tenth seen once. This sample stems from a study of cytomegalovirus exposure and HLA in healthy donors. Study summary: Early on, a data release was issued that held some 85 million unique TCRs from HLA-typed donors.

Study results and caveats: What TCR beta sequences reportedly achieved was accurate prediction of HLA-A and HLA-B alleles in most subjects. The productive fraction for most TCR beta V segments was about 87% or about 30% in an earlier analysis.

Germline lookup yields CDR1 SEHNR and CDR2 FQNEAQ (reference sequence). Trimming left V 2 bases short and J 3 bases short, with 10 bases between. CDR3 length: 14 residues. The clonotype was recovered from a man in his forties or fifties in good health and CMV-seropositive. What was sequenced was PBMCs. This chain joins TRBV7-9 and TRBJ1-1; D is ambiguous. DNA of the CDR3: TGTGCCAGCAGCTTATTTCTTCAGGACACTGAAGCTTTCTTT. Residues: CASSLFLQDTEAFF.